The table lists the clone carrying this TCR beta chain with many counts. Its antigen is currently unknown. The sequence runs out 3 residues before the end of the CDR3; the remainder is reconstructed from the germline J gene. Control and CVID samples contributed equal amounts of genomic DNA. TCRdb's table, derived via immunoSEQ multiplex PCR, lists solely in-frame clones and lacks some. The sample lists roughly 55,000 clones, none appearing once, the ten largest making up around 5.4%. Patients and controls were mostly of Caucasian heritage. This entry belongs to a study of T cell clonality in common variable immunodeficiency. Trimming cost V 5 bases and J 1 base; bases outside gene matches: 3. Germline CDR1 SGHTA, CDR2 FQGNSA. CDR3 length equals 14 residues. The study's findings and limits: The cause of increased CVID clonality remains unclear without subpopulation sequencing. CVID subjects shared fewer TCRbeta clones than healthy controls did.

The rearrangement joins TRBV7-2 to TRBJ2-3; 7 nucleotides match TRBD2. Sequenced: peripheral blood mononuclear cells. The sequence derives from a person aged 18 to 75 in good health. Partial CDR3 DNA: TGTGCCAGCAGCCGAACTAGCGGCACAGATACG. Translation: CASSRTSGTDT. The CDR3 as a whole reads CASSRTSGTDTQYF. The variable domain in full, completed from reference TRBV7-2 and TRBJ2-3, reads GAGVSQSPSNKVTEKGKDVELRCDPISGHTALYWYRQSLGQGLEFLIYFQGNSAPDKSGLPSDRFSAERTGGSVSTLTIQRTQQEDSAVYLCASSRTSGTDTQYFGPGTRLTVL.